Reported below is one T cell receptor beta chain. 13 Jbeta primers and 60 Vbeta primers were used for the PCR. Some clones are missing from TCRdb's copy, which holds only in-frame ones; the method was immunoSEQ multiplex PCR. This table has around 150,000 clones, roughly 80% appearing once. Trimming removed 5 bases from V and 8 bases from J, with 18 bases in between. The CDR3 extends over 15 amino acids. Germline V gene lookup returns CDR1 MNHEY and CDR2 SMNVEV (reference sequence). The data originate from a study of cytomegalovirus exposure and HLA in healthy donors. The genes are TRBV27 and TRBJ1-4, with D tentatively TRBD1 (5 bases). The sequenced material came from PBMCs. The clonotype was recovered from a woman in her forties in good health and CMV-seropositive. DNA for the CDR3: TGTGCCAGCAGTCCATCTTCGGCAGGGTTGGAAAAACTGTTTTTT. Protein sequence: CASSPSSAGLEKLFF.